One T cell receptor beta chain is described in this entry. No antigen is known for it. This sample was included in a study of early T cells in non-severe SARS-CoV-2 infection. Turning to the study itself: Sequencing of unsorted whole blood was done on bulk RNA, leaving chains unpaired.

Individual cDNA molecules each received unique molecular identifiers attached to them. Via MiXCR, TCRdb re-called the 5' RACE reads, giving one row per CDR3 protein. The sample holds around 60,000 distinct CDR3 sequences, around 20% seen once. Germline CDR1 and CDR2: DFQATT and SNEGSKA (reference sequence). V was shortened by 3 bases and J by 0 bases, with 6 bases between the two germline ends. The CDR3 runs to 13 residues. Findings of the study overall: The study's VDJdb matching favored anti-spike CD8 responses and missed private and CD4 specificities.

V is TRBV20-1 and J is TRBJ2-1, with unresolved D. The sequence came from an adult who was a healthcare worker with PCR-confirmed SARS-CoV-2 infection or an uninfected control (not recorded which). This sample comprised whole blood, obtained at baseline. This CDR3 reads CSARAFSYNEQFF. CDR3 coding DNA: TGCAGTGCTAGGGCTTTCTCCTACAATGAGCAGTTCTTC.